The T cell receptor (beta chain) under discussion was sequenced for a study of CD8 T cell repertoires and HIV-1 epitope variants. About the study: Each of Twenty-five Gag and Nef epitope peptides stimulated a separate culture. The baseline condition was 1M T cells left uncultured.

Study-wide results and caveats: Beta chains alone show antigen proliferation, not cytokine profile or function.

With respect to this clone: Its antigen is currently unknown.

Clones were sequenced by immunoSEQ multiplex PCR, and TCRdb holds only the in-frame ones, with some missing. The sample yields under 100,000 clones, around 75% seen once. This receptor was taken from a male donor with HIV. Sequenced material: uncultured baseline CD8+ T cells from peripheral blood mononuclear cells (PBMCs).

This CDR3 reads CASTTGTGNEKLFF. Here the CDR3 DNA reads TGCGCCAGCACCACGGGGACAGGGAATGAAAAACTGTTTTTT. This chain uses TRBV5-1 with TRBJ1-4; TRBD1 matches at 9 bases. The CDR3 extends over 14 amino acids. With 6 bases clipped from V and 5 bases from J, the junction kept 5 bases outside the gene matches. From germline, CDR1 is SGHRS and CDR2 YFSETQ.